The 15 T cell receptor beta chains reported below all come from one sample, sequenced in a study of cytomegalovirus exposure and HLA in healthy donors. Primers: 60 Vbeta forward and 13 Jbeta reverse. TCRdb keeps only in-frame clones here, not all; method: immunoSEQ multiplex PCR. The profile covers 120,000 or so clones, with about 80% appearing a single time and roughly 2.5% taken by the ten largest. Sequenced: PBMCs. Receptor source: a woman aged 40 to 49 in good health and CMV-seropositive.

V usage is TRBV9 and J usage is TRBJ1-1; no clear D. CDR3 length: 13 residues. The germline V gene has CDR1 SGDLS and CDR2 YYNGEE. Trimming removed 2 bases at V and 5 bases at J, with 10 bases between. Written as DNA, the CDR3 is TGTGCCAGCAGCGTCGGGGAGAGGACTGAAGCTTTCTTT. Translated: CASSVGERTEAFF.

This clone has just one count. The chain carries TRBV5-5 and TRBJ2-5, with D possibly being TRBD1 (5 bases). The CDR3 spans 13 residues. Germline V gives CDR1 SGHKS, CDR2 YYEKEE (reference sequence). V dropped 1 base and J dropped 4 bases, with 8 bases sitting between them. The CDR3 DNA follows: TGTGCCAGCAGCTTGACAGGTACAGAGACCCAGTACTTC. Translated: CASSLTGTETQYF.

The V call is TRBV5-6, the J call TRBJ2-7; 7 nucleotides agree with TRBD1. The junction had 5 bases not matched to a gene; V was cut back by 2 bases and J by 0 bases. The CDR3 spans 15 residues. Per the germline V gene, CDR1 is SGHDT and CDR2 is YYEEEE. CDR3: CASSLPGTVSYEQYF. In DNA form, the CDR3 reads TGTGCCAGCAGCTTACCCGGGACAGTCTCCTACGAGCAGTACTTC.

The rearrangement uses TRBV18 and TRBJ2-5; maybe TRBD2 (6 bases). Near its end, the DNA agrees better with TRBJ2-7, so the J call may be wrong. Germline assignment: CDR1 KGHSH and CDR2 LQKENI. The CDR3 length is 12 residues. The CDR3 DNA sequence: TGTGCCAGCTCACGATCGGGAGACGAGCAGTACTTC. Its translation: CASSRSGDEQYF.

The genes are TRBV5-4 and TRBJ1-6; 11 bases agree with TRBD1. This CDR3 is built from 16 residues. Germline CDR1 is SGHNT and CDR2 is YYREEE (reference sequence). The trim removed 4 bases at V and 7 bases at J, leaving 7 bases unmatched. CDR3 protein: CASSPGQGAGNSPLHF. The CDR3 DNA reads TGTGCCAGCAGCCCCGGACAGGGGGCAGGGAATTCACCCCTCCACTTT.

The count of this clone is one. This chain links TRBV7-9 with TRBJ2-7, with 7 nucleotides matching TRBD1. The ends lost 1 base at V and 2 bases at J; junction bases unmatched: 5. Germline assignment: CDR1 SEHNR and CDR2 FQNEAQ (reference sequence). This CDR3 comprises 15 residues. For the CDR3, the DNA is TGTGCCAGCAGCTTAGGGCGGCAGGGGGCCTACGAGCAGTACTTC. This codes for CASSLGRQGAYEQYF.

The chain couples TRBV23-1 to TRBJ2-1, with TRBD1 matching 9 bases. TRBV23-1 is annotated as an ORF whose role is uncertain. V dropped 0 bases and J dropped 6; count of bases not matched to a gene: 6. This CDR3 spans 16 amino acids. CDR3 sequence: CASSQSGTGTPNEQFF. The CDR3 DNA follows: TGCGCCAGCAGTCAATCGGGGACAGGGACACCCAATGAGCAGTTCTTC.

The rearrangement joins TRBV14 to TRBJ2-3; D is ambiguous. Germline CDR1 and CDR2: SGHDN and FVKESK. V was pared by 0 bases and J by 0 bases, with 13 bases between. The CDR3 has 17 residues. The CDR3 loop reads CASSQDEAGASTDTQYF. The CDR3, as DNA: TGTGCCAGCAGCCAAGACGAAGCAGGTGCTAGCACAGATACGCAGTATTTT.

J is TRBJ2-3 and V is TRBV27; TRBD1 agrees at 8 bases. The CDR3 is 14 amino acids. Germline trimming cut 5 bases from V and 8 bases from J; bases unmatched to any gene: 9. The germline V gene encodes CDR1 MNHEY and CDR2 SMNVEV (reference sequence). As DNA, the CDR3 is TGTGCCAGCAGTCCCCCCGGACAGGGAGGTACGCAGTATTTT. Translated, it gives CASSPPGQGGTQYF.

The rearrangement uses TRBV11-2 and TRBJ2-5, with TRBD1 identical over 7 bases. The germline gives CDR1 SGHAT, CDR2 FQNNGV. CDR3 size: 14 residues. The V segment lost 5 bases and the J segment 4 bases; nucleotides outside the gene matches: 7. CDR3: CASSPQTGRETQYF. The CDR3 DNA follows: TGTGCCAGCAGCCCCCAGACAGGGCGAGAGACCCAGTACTTC.

The J gene is TRBJ1-3, the V gene TRBV5-5, with D possibly TRBD1 on 6 matching bases. V lost 3 bases and J lost 0, with 13 bases in between. This CDR3 region has 16 residues. Germline V gene sequence: CDR1 SGHKS, CDR2 YYEKEE (reference sequence). The CDR3 region is CASSWGGDNSGNTIYF. The CDR3 DNA sequence: TGTGCCAGCAGCTGGGGAGGGGACAACTCTGGAAACACCATATATTTT. Combining the CDR3 with reference TRBV5-5 and TRBJ1-3 gives the whole variable domain DAGVTQSPTHLIKTRGQQVTLRCSPISGHKSVSWYQQVLGQGPQFIFQYYEKEERGRGNFPDRFSARQFPNYSSELNVNALLLGDSALYLCASSWGGDNSGNTIYFGEGSWLTVV.

This clone was detected only once. CDR3 sequence: CASSSTGDTEAFF. CDR3 sequence (DNA): TGTGCCAGCAGCAGTACAGGGGACACTGAAGCTTTCTTT. This rearrangement joins TRBV19 to TRBJ1-1, with 7 positions matching TRBD1. V was clipped by 9 bases and J by 3 bases; unmatched bases: 7. This CDR3 region has 13 residues. The germline CDR1 and CDR2 sequences are LNHDA and SQIVND (reference sequence).

The rearrangement uses TRBV5-4 and TRBJ2-7; 11 nucleotides align to TRBD1. Germline V gene data show CDR1 as SGHNT and CDR2 as YYREEE (reference sequence). The CDR3 runs 16 residues. V lost 2 bases to trimming and J lost 7 bases; unmatched junction nucleotides: 11. The CDR3 DNA reads as TGTGCCAGCAGCTTACCGGGACAGGGGGGACGGTCGGAGCAGTACTTC. It encodes CASSLPGQGGRSEQYF.

The chain's CDR3 is CASSGGTGGTETQYF. CDR3 sequence (DNA): TGCGCCAGCAGCGGAGGGACAGGGGGCACGGAGACCCAGTACTTC. The genes are TRBV5-1 and TRBJ2-5; 12 bases match TRBD1. Germline-derived CDR1 and CDR2 are SGHRS and YFSETQ. This CDR3 has 15 residues. Germline trimming cut 4 bases from V and 5 bases from J; bases unmatched to any gene: 6.

The chain carries TRBV7-3 and TRBJ1-6; 7 nucleotides align to TRBD1. CDR1 is SGHTA, CDR2 FQGTGA, per germline. There are 13 residues in the CDR3. Trimming at V came to 5 bases and at J to 6 bases, leaving 1 base not matched to a gene. The CDR3 reads CASSRGPNSPLHF. The CDR3 coding sequence is TGTGCCAGCAGCAGGGGGCCTAATTCACCCCTCCACTTT.